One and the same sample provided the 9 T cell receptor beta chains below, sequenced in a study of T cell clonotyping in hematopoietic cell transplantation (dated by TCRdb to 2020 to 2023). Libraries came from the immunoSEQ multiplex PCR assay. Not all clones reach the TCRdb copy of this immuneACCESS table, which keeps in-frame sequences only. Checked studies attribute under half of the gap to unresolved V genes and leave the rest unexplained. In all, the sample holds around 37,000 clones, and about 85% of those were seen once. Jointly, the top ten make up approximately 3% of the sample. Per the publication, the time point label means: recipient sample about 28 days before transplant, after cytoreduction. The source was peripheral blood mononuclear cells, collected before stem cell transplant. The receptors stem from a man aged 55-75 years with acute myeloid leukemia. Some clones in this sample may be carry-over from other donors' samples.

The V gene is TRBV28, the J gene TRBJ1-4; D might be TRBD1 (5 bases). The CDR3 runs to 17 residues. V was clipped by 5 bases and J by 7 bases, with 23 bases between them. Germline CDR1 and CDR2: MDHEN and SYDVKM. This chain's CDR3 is CASSSSLGTGLGEKLFF. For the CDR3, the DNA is TGTGCCAGCAGTAGCTCTTTGGGGACGGGCCTTGGTGAAAAACTGTTTTTT.

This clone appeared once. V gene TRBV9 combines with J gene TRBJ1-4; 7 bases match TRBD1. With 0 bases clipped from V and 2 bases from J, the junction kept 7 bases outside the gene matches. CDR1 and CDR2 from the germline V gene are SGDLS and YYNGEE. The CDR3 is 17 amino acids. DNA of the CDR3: TGTGCCAGCAGCGTAGCTCCAGGGGGTTACACTAATGAAAAACTGTTTTTT. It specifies CASSVAPGGYTNEKLFF.

CDR3 sequence: CASSPGTVTNYGYTF. The CDR3 DNA is TGTGCCAGCTCACCCGGGACGGTTACTAACTATGGCTACACCTTC. The chain joins TRBV18 to TRBJ1-2, with D possibly matching TRBD1 (5 bases). V was clipped by 3 bases and J by 0 bases, with 11 bases between them. Looked up from germline, CDR1 is KGHSH and CDR2 is LQKENI. The length of the CDR3 is 15 residues.

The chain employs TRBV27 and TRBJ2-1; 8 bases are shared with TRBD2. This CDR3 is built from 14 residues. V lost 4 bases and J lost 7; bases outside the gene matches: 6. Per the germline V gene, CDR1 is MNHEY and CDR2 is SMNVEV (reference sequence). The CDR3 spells CASSSRGGRNEQFF. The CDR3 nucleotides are TGTGCCAGCAGTTCCCGGGGGGGACGGAATGAGCAGTTCTTC.

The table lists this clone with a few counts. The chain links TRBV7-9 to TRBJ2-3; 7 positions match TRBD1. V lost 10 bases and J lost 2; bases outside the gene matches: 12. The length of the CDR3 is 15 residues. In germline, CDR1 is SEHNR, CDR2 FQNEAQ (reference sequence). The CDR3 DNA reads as TGTGCCACAGTAAGGGGGCTAGGTGTCACAGATACGCAGTATTTT. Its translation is CATVRGLGVTDTQYF.

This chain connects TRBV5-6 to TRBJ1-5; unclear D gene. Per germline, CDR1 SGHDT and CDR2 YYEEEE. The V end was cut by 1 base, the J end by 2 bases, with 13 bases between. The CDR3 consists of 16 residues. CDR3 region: CASSLFLGGGNQPQHF. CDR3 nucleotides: TGTGCCAGCAGCTTGTTCCTAGGCGGGGGCAATCAGCCCCAGCATTTT.

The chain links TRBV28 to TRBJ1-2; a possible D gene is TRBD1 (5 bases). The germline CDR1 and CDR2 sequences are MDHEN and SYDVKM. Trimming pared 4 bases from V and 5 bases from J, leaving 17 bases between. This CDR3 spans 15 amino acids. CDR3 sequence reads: CASSSLWRGGYGYTF. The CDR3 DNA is TGTGCCAGCAGTTCCCTTTGGAGGGGAGGGTATGGCTACACCTTC.

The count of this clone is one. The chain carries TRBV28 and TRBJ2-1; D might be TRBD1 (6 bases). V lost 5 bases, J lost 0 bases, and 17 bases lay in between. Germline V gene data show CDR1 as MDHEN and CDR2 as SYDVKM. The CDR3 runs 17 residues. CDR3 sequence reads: CASSHPRGALSYNEQFF. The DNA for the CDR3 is TGTGCCAGCAGTCACCCCAGGGGAGCCCTCTCCTACAATGAGCAGTTCTTC.

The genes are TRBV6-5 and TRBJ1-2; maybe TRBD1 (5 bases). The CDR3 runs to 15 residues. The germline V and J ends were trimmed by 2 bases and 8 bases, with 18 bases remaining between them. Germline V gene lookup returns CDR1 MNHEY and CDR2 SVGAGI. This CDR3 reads CASSYDGGNRGGYTF. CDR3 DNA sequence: TGTGCCAGCAGTTACGATGGGGGGAATCGTGGAGGCTACACCTTC.